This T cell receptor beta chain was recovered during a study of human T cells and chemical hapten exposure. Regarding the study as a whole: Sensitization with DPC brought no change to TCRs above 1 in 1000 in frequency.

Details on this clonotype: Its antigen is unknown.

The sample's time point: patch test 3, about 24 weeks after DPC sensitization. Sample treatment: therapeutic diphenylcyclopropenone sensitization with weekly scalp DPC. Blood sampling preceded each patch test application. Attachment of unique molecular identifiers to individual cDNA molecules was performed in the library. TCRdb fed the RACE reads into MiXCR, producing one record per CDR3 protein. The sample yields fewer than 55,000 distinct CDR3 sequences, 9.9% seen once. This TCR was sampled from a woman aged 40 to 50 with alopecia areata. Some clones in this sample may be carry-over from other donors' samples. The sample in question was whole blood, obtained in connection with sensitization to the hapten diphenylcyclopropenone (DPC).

CDR3 sequence (DNA): TGTGCCAGCAGTTTCTTCTCCGGGACTACTCTCGCGGAGCAGTTCTTC. Translation: CASSFFSGTTLAEQFF. This chain joins TRBV28 and TRBJ2-1, with 7 nucleotides matching TRBD2. Germline values: CDR1 MDHEN, CDR2 SYDVKM. CDR3 length: 16 residues. J gave up 10 bases and V 3 bases, and 15 bases lay outside the gene matches.